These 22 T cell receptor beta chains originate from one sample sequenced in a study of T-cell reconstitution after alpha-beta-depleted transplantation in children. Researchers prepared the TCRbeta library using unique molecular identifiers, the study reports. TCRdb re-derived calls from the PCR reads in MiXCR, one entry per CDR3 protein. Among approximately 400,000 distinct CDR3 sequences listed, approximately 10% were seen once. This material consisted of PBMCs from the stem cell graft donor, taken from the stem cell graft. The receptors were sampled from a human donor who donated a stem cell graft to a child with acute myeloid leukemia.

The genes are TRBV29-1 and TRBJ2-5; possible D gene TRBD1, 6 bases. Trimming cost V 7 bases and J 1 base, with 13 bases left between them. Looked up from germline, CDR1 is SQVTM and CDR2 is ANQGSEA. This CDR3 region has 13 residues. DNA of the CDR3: TGCAGCGCCGGACAACAGGGCCAAGAGACCCAGTACTTC. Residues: CSAGQQGQETQYF.

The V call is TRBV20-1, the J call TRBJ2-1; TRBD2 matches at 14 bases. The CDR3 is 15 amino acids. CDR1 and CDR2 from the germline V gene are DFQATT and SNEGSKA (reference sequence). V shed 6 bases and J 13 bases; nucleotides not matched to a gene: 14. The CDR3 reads CSAHPTSGGAGDQFF. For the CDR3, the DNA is TGCAGTGCCCACCCGACTAGCGGGGGGGCCGGTGATCAGTTCTTC.

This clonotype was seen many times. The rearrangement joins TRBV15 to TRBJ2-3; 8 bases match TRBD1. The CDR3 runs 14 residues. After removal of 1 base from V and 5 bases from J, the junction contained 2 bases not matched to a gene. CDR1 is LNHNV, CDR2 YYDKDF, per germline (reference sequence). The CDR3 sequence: CATSRGGTGDTQYF. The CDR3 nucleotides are TGTGCCACCAGCAGAGGGGGGACAGGAGATACGCAGTATTTT.

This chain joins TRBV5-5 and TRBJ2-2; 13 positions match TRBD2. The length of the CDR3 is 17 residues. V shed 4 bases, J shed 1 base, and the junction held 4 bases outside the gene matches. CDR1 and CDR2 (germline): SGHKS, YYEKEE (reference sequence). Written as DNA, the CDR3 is TGTGCCAGCAGCCCGGGACTAGCGGGAAGGAACACCGGGGAGCTGTTTTTT. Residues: CASSPGLAGRNTGELFF.

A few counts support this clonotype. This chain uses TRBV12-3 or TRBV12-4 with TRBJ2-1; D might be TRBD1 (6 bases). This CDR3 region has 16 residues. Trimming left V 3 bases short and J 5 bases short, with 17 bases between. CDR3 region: CASSFSWVRDNNEQFF. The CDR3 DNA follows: TGTGCCAGCAGTTTTTCTTGGGTTCGGGACAACAATGAGCAGTTCTTC.

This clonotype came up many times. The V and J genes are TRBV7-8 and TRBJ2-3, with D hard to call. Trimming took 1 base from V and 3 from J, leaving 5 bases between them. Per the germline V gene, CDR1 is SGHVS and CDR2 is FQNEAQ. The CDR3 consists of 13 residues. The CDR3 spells CASSLVRTDTQYF. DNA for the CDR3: TGTGCCAGCAGCTTAGTGAGGACAGATACGCAGTATTTT.

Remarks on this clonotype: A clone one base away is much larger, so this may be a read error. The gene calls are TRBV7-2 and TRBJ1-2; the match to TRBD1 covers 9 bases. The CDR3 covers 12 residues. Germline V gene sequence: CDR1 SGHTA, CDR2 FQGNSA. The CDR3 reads CVSRKQGAGYTF. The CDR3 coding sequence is TGTGTCAGCAGAAAACAGGGGGCTGGCTACACCTTC.

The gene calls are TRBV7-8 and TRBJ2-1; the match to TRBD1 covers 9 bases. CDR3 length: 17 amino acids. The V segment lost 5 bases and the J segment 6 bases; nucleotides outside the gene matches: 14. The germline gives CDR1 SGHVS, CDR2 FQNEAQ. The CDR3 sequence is CASSDMGQGQSGNEQFF. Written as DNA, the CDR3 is TGTGCCAGCAGCGATATGGGACAGGGACAAAGCGGCAATGAGCAGTTCTTC.

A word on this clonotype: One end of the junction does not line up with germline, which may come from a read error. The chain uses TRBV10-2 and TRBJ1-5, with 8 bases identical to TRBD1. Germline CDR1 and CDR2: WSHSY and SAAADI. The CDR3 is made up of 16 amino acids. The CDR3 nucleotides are TGCGCCAGCAGTGCGGGACAGGACCTTAGCAATCAGCCCCGGCATTTT. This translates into CASSAGQDLSNQPRHF.

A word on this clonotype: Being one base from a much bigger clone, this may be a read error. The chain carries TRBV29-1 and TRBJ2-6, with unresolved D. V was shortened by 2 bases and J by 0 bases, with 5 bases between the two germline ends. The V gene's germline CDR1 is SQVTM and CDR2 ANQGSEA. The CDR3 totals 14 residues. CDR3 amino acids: CSVETASGANVLTF. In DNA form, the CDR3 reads TGCAGCGTTGAAACAGCCTCTGGGGCCAACGTCCTGACTTTC.

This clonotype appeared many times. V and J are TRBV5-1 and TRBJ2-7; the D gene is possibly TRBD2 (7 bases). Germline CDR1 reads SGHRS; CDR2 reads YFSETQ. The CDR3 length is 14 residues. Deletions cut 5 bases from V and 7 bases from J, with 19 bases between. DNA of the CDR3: TGCGCCAGCAGTTTACAGGGAGGGGATGGGGAGCAGTACTTC. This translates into CASSLQGGDGEQYF.

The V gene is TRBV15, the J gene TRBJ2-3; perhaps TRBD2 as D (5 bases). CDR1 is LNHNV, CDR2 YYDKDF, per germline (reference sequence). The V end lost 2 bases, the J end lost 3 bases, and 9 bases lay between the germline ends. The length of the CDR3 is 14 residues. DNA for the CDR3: TGTGCCACCAGCAGATTTATAGCGACAGATACGCAGTATTTT. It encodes CATSRFIATDTQYF.

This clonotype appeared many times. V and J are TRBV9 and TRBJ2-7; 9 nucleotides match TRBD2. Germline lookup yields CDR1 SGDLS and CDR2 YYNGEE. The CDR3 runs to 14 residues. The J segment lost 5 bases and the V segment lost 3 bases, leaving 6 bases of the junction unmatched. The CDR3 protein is CASSAGTSLHEQYF. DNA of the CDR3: TGTGCCAGCAGCGCCGGGACTAGCTTACACGAGCAGTACTTC.

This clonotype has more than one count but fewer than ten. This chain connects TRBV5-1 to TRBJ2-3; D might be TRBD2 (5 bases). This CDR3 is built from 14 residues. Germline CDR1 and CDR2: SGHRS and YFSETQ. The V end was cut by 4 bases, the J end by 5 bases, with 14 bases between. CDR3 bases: TGCGCCAGCAGCCCGGGGTACAAAGTAGATACGCAGTATTTT. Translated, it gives CASSPGYKVDTQYF.

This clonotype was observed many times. The CDR3 nucleotides are TGTGCCAGCAGGGGGACAGGGTCCAAAAACATTCAGTACTTC. Encoded protein: CASRGTGSKNIQYF. The chain recombines TRBV12-3 or TRBV12-4 with TRBJ2-4; 9 nucleotides line up with TRBD1. Trimming took 6 bases from V and 2 from J; bases not matched to a gene: 2. The CDR3 runs to 14 residues.

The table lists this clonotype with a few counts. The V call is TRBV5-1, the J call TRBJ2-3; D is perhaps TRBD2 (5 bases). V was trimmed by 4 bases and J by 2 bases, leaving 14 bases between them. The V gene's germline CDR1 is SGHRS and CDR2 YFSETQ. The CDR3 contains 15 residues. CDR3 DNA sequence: TGCGCCAGCAGCCCACAACCGGGAAACACAGATACGCAGTATTTT. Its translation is CASSPQPGNTDTQYF.

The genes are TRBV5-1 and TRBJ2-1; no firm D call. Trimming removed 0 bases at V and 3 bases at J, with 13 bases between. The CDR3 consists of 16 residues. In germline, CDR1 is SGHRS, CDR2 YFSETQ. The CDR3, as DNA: TGCGCCAGCAGCTTGGTTGTAGGCTCAGACTACAATGAGCAGTTCTTC. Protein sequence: CASSLVVGSDYNEQFF.

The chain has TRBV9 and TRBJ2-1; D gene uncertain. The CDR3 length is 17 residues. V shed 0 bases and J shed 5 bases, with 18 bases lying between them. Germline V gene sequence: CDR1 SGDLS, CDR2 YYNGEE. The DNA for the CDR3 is TGTGCCAGCAGCGTAGGCCTAAAGGCTAGTGGGGACAATGAGCAGTTCTTC. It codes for CASSVGLKASGDNEQFF.

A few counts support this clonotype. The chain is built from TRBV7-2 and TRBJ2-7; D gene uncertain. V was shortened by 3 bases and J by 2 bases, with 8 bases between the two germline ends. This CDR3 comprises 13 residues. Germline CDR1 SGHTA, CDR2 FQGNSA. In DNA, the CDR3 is TGTGCCAGCAGCTTCCAGGAGACCTACGAGCAGTACTTC. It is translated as CASSFQETYEQYF.

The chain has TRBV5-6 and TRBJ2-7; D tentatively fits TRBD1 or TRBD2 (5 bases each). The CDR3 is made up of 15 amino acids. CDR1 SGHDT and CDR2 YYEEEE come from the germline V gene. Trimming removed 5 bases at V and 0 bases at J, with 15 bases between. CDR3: CASRAYVGVSYEQYV. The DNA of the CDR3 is TGTGCCAGCAGGGCCTATGTGGGGGTCTCCTACGAGCAGTACGTC.

The CDR3 nucleotides are TGTGCCAGCAGCGTAGGATTAGCGGGAATAGACAATGAGCAGTTCTTC. Its translation is CASSVGLAGIDNEQFF. V gene TRBV9 combines with J gene TRBJ2-1; 8 positions match TRBD2. The length of the CDR3 is 16 residues. The V gene end was trimmed by 0 bases and the J gene end by 5 bases; junction bases not matched to a gene: 7. CDR1 is SGDLS and CDR2 is YYNGEE in the germline V gene.

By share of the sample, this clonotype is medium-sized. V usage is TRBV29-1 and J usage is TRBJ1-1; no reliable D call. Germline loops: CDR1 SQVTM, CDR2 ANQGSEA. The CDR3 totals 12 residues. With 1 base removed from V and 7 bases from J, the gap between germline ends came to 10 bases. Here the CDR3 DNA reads TGCAGCGTTGAAGGTATCGGGGTTGAAGCTTTCTTT. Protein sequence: CSVEGIGVEAFF.